This T cell receptor (beta chain) appears in the sequencing data of a study of regulatory T cells in long-lasting Graves disease. Documented time point: newly diagnosed GD, antithyroid drugs for less than 3 months. PBMCs were the source of the RNA used for TCR sequencing. The germline V gene has CDR1 MDHEN and CDR2 SYDVKM. With 6 bases clipped from V and 7 bases from J, the junction kept 14 bases outside the gene matches. The CDR3 extends over 15 amino acids. Assembly of TCR beta libraries relied on iRepertoire HTBI primers together with Arm-PCR of CDR3 regions. TCRdb reprocessed the multiplex PCR reads with MiXCR, giving one entry per CDR3 protein. The data hold 420,000 or so distinct CDR3 sequences, with roughly 17% observed a single time. This clonotype was found once. In addition, the sample was reused for a study of T cells in Graves' hyperthyroidism and ophthalmopathy.

The chain is built from TRBV28 and TRBJ2-7; 8 nucleotides line up with TRBD2. The sequence came from a woman aged 18-29 years with Graves disease. The sample consisted of peripheral blood mononuclear cells (PBMCs), taken at new diagnosis, from a patient treated with antithyroid drugs. The CDR3 DNA sequence: TGTGCCAGCAGCCCAGCCGGGACTAGAAGAAATGAGCAGTACTTC. Translated: CASSPAGTRRNEQYF.